This T cell receptor beta chain stems from a study of T cell responses to AZD1222 COVID-19 vaccine. Looked up from germline, CDR1 is MGHRA and CDR2 is YSYEKL. Trimming removed 0 bases from V and 0 bases from J; junction bases left unmatched: 8. The CDR3 extends over 18 amino acids. The study, taken as a whole, reports: Females made up more of the donors, who were largely white British, and clonal diversity may have come out too low.

Only in-frame clones appear in the TCRdb table, and some are missing; sequencing was by immunoSEQ multiplex PCR. The repertoire includes some 92,000 clones, roughly nine tenths of them detected once, and around 8.1% sits in the top ten. Comments on this clone: The antigen is unknown.

This TCR came from an adult in good health. This specimen was peripheral blood, taken on day 0 of AZD1222 vaccination. The chain joins TRBV4-1 to TRBJ2-5, with 9 bases aligning to TRBD2. The chain's CDR3 is CASSQDGLARAYQETQYF. The CDR3 bases are TGCGCCAGCAGCCAAGATGGACTAGCGCGAGCGTACCAAGAGACCCAGTACTTC.